A selection of T cell receptor beta chains follows, all from one sample in a study of Ad26.COV2.S vaccination and SARS-CoV-2 variants. Sequencing used immunoSEQ multiplex PCR; TCRdb keeps in-frame clones, though not all of them. The data hold approximately 360,000 clones, with roughly 80% observed a single time. Sample: peripheral blood, taken in a trial of Ad26.COV2.S vaccine versus placebo. These receptors were taken from a person between 18 and 65 years old who received the Ad26.COV2.S COVID-19 vaccine or a placebo. Each CDR3 is given with its conserved first and last residue. The order of the fields is V gene, D gene, J gene, clone size, CDR3 DNA, CDR3 protein. The D gene is left open where the match is weak. A clone size is listed for some rows: how often the clone was seen (once, few, many), or a class if it is expanded.

TRBV2	.	TRBJ2-5	.	TGTGCCAGCAGCGAAACAGGGCGGGAGACCCAGTACTTC	CASSETGRETQYF
TRBV5-1	.	TRBJ1-5	.	TGCGCCAGCAGCTTGGCCACGGATCAGCCCCAGCATTTT	CASSLATDQPQHF
TRBV5-1	TRBD2	TRBJ2-1	.	TGCGCCAGCAGCTTGGAGGGACTAGAGGAGCAGTTCTTC	CASSLEGLEEQFF
TRBV9	.	TRBJ1-3	.	TGTGCCAGCAGCGTAGTTGGCGCCTTCTCTGGAAACACCATATATTTT	CASSVVGAFSGNTIYF
TRBV19	TRBD1	TRBJ2-1	once	TGTGCCAGTAGTACCCCTCCCGGGACAGGGTCTGGACATGAGCAGTTCTTC	CASSTPPGTGSGHEQFF
TRBV7-9	.	TRBJ2-5	.	TGTGCCAGCAGCCCGAAGGGCATCCTGGGAGAGACCCAGTACTTC	CASSPKGILGETQYF
TRBV3-1/TRBV3-2	TRBD1	TRBJ1-2	.	TGTGCCAGCAGCCAAGAGTTAAACCGGGACAGGCTTGGCTACACCTTC	CASSQELNRDRLGYTF
TRBV5-6	.	TRBJ1-3	once	TGTGCCAGCAGCTTTGCCACCTCTGGAAACACCATATATTTT	CASSFATSGNTIYF
TRBV21-1	.	TRBJ2-7	.	TGTGCCAGCAGCACCCACACTAGATGCGCTTCTACCTACGAGCAGTACTTC	CASSTHTRCASTYEQYF
TRBV4-1	.	TRBJ1-6	.	TGCGCCAGCAGCCAAGAGGGGGGATGGGGGAATTCACCCCTCCACTTT	CASSQEGGWGNSPLHF
TRBV6-5	.	TRBJ1-1	.	TGTGCCAGCAGTTGGGAATTGGAGGACACTGAAGCTTTCTTT	CASSWELEDTEAFF
TRBV13	.	TRBJ2-5	.	TGTGCCAGCAGCCGACAGGGAGGGCTGCAGACCCAGTACTTC	CASSRQGGLQTQYF
TRBV11-3	.	TRBJ1-1	once	TGTGCCAGCTCCCTGAGAGGTCTCGGAGGCACTGAAGCTTTCTTT	CASSLRGLGGTEAFF
TRBV6-5	TRBD1	TRBJ1-2	.	TGTGCCAGCAGGCCGGGACAGGGCAATGGCTACACCTTC	CASRPGQGNGYTF
TRBV5-1	.	TRBJ2-3	.	TGCGCCAGCAGCTGGGACCTTCGGTCAGATACGCAGTATTTT	CASSWDLRSDTQYF
TRBV6-1	.	TRBJ2-5	.	TGTGCCACAGATATAACGACGGGGGCTCGGACCCAGTACTTC	CATDITTGARTQYF
TRBV5-4	TRBD2	TRBJ2-4	.	TGTGCCAGCAGCGCGGGGGGGGTTCTCTCCGACATTCAGTACTTC	CASSAGGVLSDIQYF
TRBV5-3	.	TRBJ2-7	.	TGTGCCAGAAGCTTGGGACAGGCACCCTACGAGCAGTACTTC	CARSLGQAPYEQYF
TRBV27	.	TRBJ2-7	.	TGTGCCAGCAGTTTGGCCCTCGACTACGAGCAGTACTTC	CASSLALDYEQYF
TRBV2	.	TRBJ1-5	few	TGTGCCAGCAGTGAAGTGAGCAATCAGCCCCAGCATTTT	CASSEVSNQPQHF
TRBV19	.	TRBJ1-5	.	TGTGCCAGTAGTATCCCCCCGAATCAGCCCCAGCATTTT	CASSIPPNQPQHF
TRBV5-1	TRBD1	TRBJ2-7	.	TGCGCCAGCAGCCAAGGGACAGGGCACGAGCAGTACTTC	CASSQGTGHEQYF
TRBV25-1	.	TRBJ1-1	.	TGTGCCAGCAACGCGGGAAACACTGAAGCTTTCTTT	CASNAGNTEAFF
TRBV6-5	.	TRBJ1-5	once	TGTGCCAGCAGGCCTACAGGGAGACAGCCCCAGCATTTT	CASRPTGRQPQHF
TRBV3-1/TRBV3-2	TRBD1	TRBJ1-5	.	TGTGCCAGCAGTCGGACAGGGGGCAATCAGCCCCAGCATTTT	CASSRTGGNQPQHF
TRBV13	.	TRBJ2-7	.	TGTGCCAGCAGCTTTGGTCGCTCCTACGAGCAGTACTTC	CASSFGRSYEQYF
TRBV19	TRBD2	TRBJ2-3	.	TGTGCCAGTAGATTCGGGACTAGCGGGACAGATACGCAGTATTTT	CASRFGTSGTDTQYF
TRBV11-3	TRBD2	TRBJ2-2	few	TGTGCCAGCAGTGTTAGCGGGGGCCACGCCGGGGAGCTGTTTTTT	CASSVSGGHAGELFF
TRBV7-2	.	TRBJ1-1	.	TGTGCCAGCAGCTTATCGGGGGGCAGGTACACTGAAGCTTTCTTT	CASSLSGGRYTEAFF
TRBV7-3	.	TRBJ2-2	.	TGTGCCAGCAGCTCCCAGGGGGGCGGGGAGCTGTTTTTT	CASSSQGGGELFF
TRBV25-1	.	TRBJ1-1	few	TGTGCCAGCAGTGAACTGAATGGTTACACTGAAGCTTTCTTT	CASSELNGYTEAFF
TRBV28	TRBD1	TRBJ2-1	.	TGTGCCAGCAGTTCGGGGGCAGGGGGCGCGGATGAGCAGTTCTTC	CASSSGAGGADEQFF
TRBV7-8	TRBD1	TRBJ1-2	.	TGTGCCAGCAACCCGGGACAGGGGGTAGCTAACTATGGCTACACCTTC	CASNPGQGVANYGYTF
TRBV30	TRBD1	TRBJ1-6	few	TGTGCCTGGAGTTGGACAGGGGACAATTCACCCCTCCACTTT	CAWSWTGDNSPLHF
TRBV7-9	.	TRBJ1-5	many	TGTGCCAGCAGCTTAGAGAGCCGGCCCCAGCATTTT	CASSLESRPQHF
TRBV11-2	.	TRBJ1-2	.	TGTGCCAGCAGCTTGGGGGTTTATGGCTACACCTTC	CASSLGVYGYTF
TRBV5-6	.	TRBJ1-5	.	TGTGCCAGCAGCTTGATGGGGGGCGGCAATCAGCCCCAGCATTTT	CASSLMGGGNQPQHF
TRBV18	.	TRBJ1-2	.	TGTGCCAGCTCACCGGACGGAAGTAGTGGCTATGGCTACACCTTC	CASSPDGSSGYGYTF
TRBV5-1	.	TRBJ1-3	.	TGCGCCAGCAGCTTGGACGGCGCCGGAAACACCATATATTTT	CASSLDGAGNTIYF
TRBV11-2	.	TRBJ2-2	once	TGTGCCAGCAGTCGACCGGGCACTTCCACCGGGGAGCTGTTTTTT	CASSRPGTSTGELFF
TRBV9	.	TRBJ2-4	once	TGTGCCAGCAGCGTAGGTTCGGTTGCCAAAAACATTCAGTACTTC	CASSVGSVAKNIQYF
TRBV5-6	.	TRBJ2-1	few	TGTGCCCCCGTGAACCAGACCTTCTACAATGAGCAGTTCTTC	CAPVNQTFYNEQFF
TRBV11-3	.	TRBJ2-3	.	TGTGCCAGCAGCTTAGATGGGGGAAGGGCGCAGTATTTT	CASSLDGGRAQYF
TRBV11-2	.	TRBJ2-1	.	TGTGCCAGCAGCCTAGGACAGACCTACAATGAGCAGTTCTTC	CASSLGQTYNEQFF
TRBV6-5	.	TRBJ1-3	.	TGTGCCAGCGCATTCCAGGGGAGCTCTGGAAACACCATATATTTT	CASAFQGSSGNTIYF
TRBV3-1/TRBV3-2	.	TRBJ2-6	.	TGTGCCAGCACTACAATTGTAGGTGTCAACGTCCTGACTTTC	CASTTIVGVNVLTF
TRBV3-1/TRBV3-2	.	TRBJ1-1	.	TGTGCCAGCAGCCAAACCTCCACTGAAGCTTTCTTT	CASSQTSTEAFF
TRBV9	.	TRBJ2-7	once	TGTGCCAGCAGCCCACGGGACGGCTCCTACGAGCAGTACTTC	CASSPRDGSYEQYF
TRBV7-7	.	TRBJ1-3	.	TGTGCCAGCAGCTTCGGACCCGGAGCTGGAAACACCATATATTTT	CASSFGPGAGNTIYF
TRBV30	TRBD1	TRBJ1-1	.	TGTGCCTCCAGGGGGCTCATGAACACTGAAGCTTTCTTT	CASRGLMNTEAFF
TRBV5-1	.	TRBJ1-2	.	TGCGCCAGCAGCTTGGGAGGGGATTACGGCTACACCTTC	CASSLGGDYGYTF
TRBV6-5	.	TRBJ2-5	.	TGTGCCAGCAGCCAGCACCGTAGGACAACAGAGACCCAGTACTTC	CASSQHRRTTETQYF